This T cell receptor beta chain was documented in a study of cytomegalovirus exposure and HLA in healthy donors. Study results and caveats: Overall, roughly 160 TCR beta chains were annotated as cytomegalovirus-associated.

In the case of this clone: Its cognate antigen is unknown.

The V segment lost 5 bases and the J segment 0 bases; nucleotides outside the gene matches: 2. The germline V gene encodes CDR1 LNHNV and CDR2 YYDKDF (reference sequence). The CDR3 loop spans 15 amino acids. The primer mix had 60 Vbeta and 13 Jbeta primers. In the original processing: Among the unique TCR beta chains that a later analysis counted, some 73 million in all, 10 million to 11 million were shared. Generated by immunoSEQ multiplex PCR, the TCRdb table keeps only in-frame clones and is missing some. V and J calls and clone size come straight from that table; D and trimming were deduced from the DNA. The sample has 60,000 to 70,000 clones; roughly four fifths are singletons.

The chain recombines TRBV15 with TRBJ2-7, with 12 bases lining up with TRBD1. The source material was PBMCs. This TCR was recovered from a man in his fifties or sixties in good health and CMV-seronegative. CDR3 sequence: CATSLGQGASYEQYF. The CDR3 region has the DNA TGTGCCACCAGCCTGGGACAGGGGGCCTCCTACGAGCAGTACTTC.